A selection of T cell receptor beta chains follows, all from one sample in a study of CD8 T cells in ankylosing spondylitis. In TCRdb, the 5' RACE reads were re-called with MiXCR into one record per CDR3 protein. Here the sample spans about 140,000 distinct CDR3 sequences, around 6.6% being singletons. Sample: blood, either unsorted or a sorted T cell fraction (not recorded which). These receptors were obtained from a female donor with ankylosing spondylitis or in good health (not recorded which). CDR3s include the opening cysteine and the closing phenylalanine or tryptophan. D genes are given only for firm matches. Some rows have no size entry. The others give once, few or many, or a class for an expanded clone.

v_gene: TRBV6-1; abundance: many; j_gene: TRBJ1-3; d_gene: -; CDR3nt: TGTGCCAGCAGCCAAACAGGGAGAACTGGAAACACCATATATTTT; CDR3aa: CASSQTGRTGNTIYF
v_gene: TRBV11-2; abundance: few; j_gene: TRBJ2-7; d_gene: -; CDR3nt: TGTGCCAGCAGCTTAGACAAGACCTACGAGCAGTACTTC; CDR3aa: CASSLDKTYEQYF
v_gene: TRBV3-1; abundance: many; j_gene: TRBJ1-5; d_gene: -; CDR3nt: TGTGCCAGCAGCCAAGATGAGGGGCAGCCCCAGCATTTT; CDR3aa: CASSQDEGQPQHF
v_gene: TRBV29-1; abundance: many; j_gene: TRBJ1-2; d_gene: -; CDR3nt: TGCAGCGTTGGTAAGCAGGATGGCTACACCTTC; CDR3aa: CSVGKQDGYTF
v_gene: TRBV12-3/TRBV12-4; abundance: many; j_gene: TRBJ1-2; d_gene: TRBD1; CDR3nt: TGTGCCAGCAGTTTAGGACAGGGTGACTATGGCTACACCTTC; CDR3aa: CASSLGQGDYGYTF
v_gene: TRBV29-1; abundance: many; j_gene: TRBJ1-2; d_gene: TRBD1; CDR3nt: TGCAGCGTGGGGGACAGTTCTATGGGAGGCTACACCTTC; CDR3aa: CSVGDSSMGGYTF
v_gene: TRBV12-3/TRBV12-4; abundance: many; j_gene: TRBJ2-1; d_gene: TRBD2; CDR3nt: TGTGCCAGCAGCCTCGGGGGGGCCGGCTACAATGAGCAGTTCTTC; CDR3aa: CASSLGGAGYNEQFF
v_gene: TRBV20-1; abundance: many; j_gene: TRBJ2-5; d_gene: -; CDR3nt: TGCAGTGCTAGCGAGCAAGAGACCCAGTACTTC; CDR3aa: CSASEQETQYF
v_gene: TRBV28; abundance: many; j_gene: TRBJ1-4; d_gene: -; CDR3nt: TGTGCCAGCAGCTCGGACAGCCGTAATGAAAAACTGTTTTTT; CDR3aa: CASSSDSRNEKLFF
v_gene: TRBV12-3/TRBV12-4; abundance: many; j_gene: TRBJ2-1; d_gene: TRBD2; CDR3nt: TGTGCCAGCAGTTCCGGGACTAGCGGGGGAGGTGAGCAGTTCTTC; CDR3aa: CASSSGTSGGGEQFF
v_gene: TRBV12-3/TRBV12-4; abundance: many; j_gene: TRBJ2-3; d_gene: -; CDR3nt: TGTGCCAGCAGTCCCCGGGGCACAGATACGCAGTATTTT; CDR3aa: CASSPRGTDTQYF
v_gene: TRBV20-1; abundance: many; j_gene: TRBJ2-3; d_gene: -; CDR3nt: TGCAGTGCTAGGTTGACTTCTACAGATACGCAGTATTTT; CDR3aa: CSARLTSTDTQYF
v_gene: TRBV27; abundance: many; j_gene: TRBJ2-5; d_gene: -; CDR3nt: TGTGCCAGCCGTTTGACTGCCACTCAGACCCAGTACTTC; CDR3aa: CASRLTATQTQYF
v_gene: TRBV5-1; abundance: many; j_gene: TRBJ1-5; d_gene: -; CDR3nt: TGCGCCAGCAGCTTGGGCCCAGACCAGCCCCAGCATTTT; CDR3aa: CASSLGPDQPQHF
v_gene: TRBV20-1; abundance: many; j_gene: TRBJ2-3; d_gene: -; CDR3nt: TGCAGTGTACCAACTAGGGAGGTGTCAGATACGCAGTATTTT; CDR3aa: CSVPTREVSDTQYF
v_gene: TRBV6-5; abundance: -; j_gene: TRBJ2-5; d_gene: TRBD1; CDR3nt: TGTGCCAGCAGTTACGGGATGACAGGGGGCTCGGAGACCCAGTACTTC; CDR3aa: CASSYGMTGGSETQYF
v_gene: TRBV7-2; abundance: many; j_gene: TRBJ2-1; d_gene: TRBD2; CDR3nt: TGTGCCAGCAGCTTGATGCCGGGGGGAAGTTCCTACAATGAGCAGTTCTTC; CDR3aa: CASSLMPGGSSYNEQFF
v_gene: TRBV27; abundance: few; j_gene: TRBJ2-7; d_gene: -; CDR3nt: TGTGCCAGCCTTGATGGGACCTCCTACGAGCAGTACTTC; CDR3aa: CASLDGTSYEQYF